A selection of T cell receptor beta chains follows, all from one sample in a study of identical twins. TCRdb fed the 5' RACE reads into MiXCR, producing one record per CDR3 protein. The sample has roughly 260,000 distinct CDR3 sequences; 11% to 15% are singletons. The sequenced material came from memory (CD45RO+) T cells sorted from blood. These receptors were collected from a woman under 30 in good health. The CDR3 runs from the conserved cysteine through the conserved F or W. Each record gives: V gene, J gene, D gene, CDR3 protein. D genes are given only for firm matches.

TRBV5-1	TRBJ2-5	.	CASSPISRKAQYF
TRBV11-2	TRBJ1-1	TRBD1	CASSPDRGRTFF
TRBV5-6	TRBJ1-2	.	CASRPEGPYGYTF
TRBV29-1	TRBJ2-7	TRBD1	CSATRQGNGEQYF
TRBV15	TRBJ1-5	TRBD1	CATSSRDSGDQPQHF
TRBV6-1	TRBJ1-4	.	CASSRVTGTGEKLFF
TRBV7-9	TRBJ2-7	.	CASRGSYEQYF
TRBV27	TRBJ1-6	.	CASSLGTGMDSPLHF
TRBV7-9	TRBJ1-2	TRBD1	CASSLAGTGWNGYTF
TRBV7-6	TRBJ2-5	.	CASSLRGWEQETQYF
TRBV14	TRBJ2-1	.	CASSQDNGVGYNEQFF
TRBV5-1	TRBJ1-1	.	CASSAWGRGTEAFF
TRBV2	TRBJ1-5	TRBD1	CASSVTGGAGQPQHF
TRBV18	TRBJ2-3	TRBD1	CASSPTTGFGQYF